The 9 T cell receptor beta chains below were found in one sample sequenced in a study of blood T cell repertoires in COVID-19. Profiling relied on immunoSEQ multiplex PCR, and the TCRdb table lists in-frame clones only, not all of them. The table shows 300,000 to 350,000 clones, with about 90% occurring only once. Input material: peripheral blood. The receptors stem from a man aged 18 to 30 with active or convalescent COVID-19.

The CDR3 sequence: CASSIGTRYNEQFF. The CDR3 region has the DNA TGTGCCAGTAGTATAGGGACTCGTTACAATGAGCAGTTCTTC. The chain uses TRBV19 and TRBJ2-1; a weak D match, TRBD2 (5 bases). V dropped 1 base and J dropped 4 bases, with 8 bases sitting between them. Germline CDR1 LNHDA, CDR2 SQIVND (reference sequence). This CDR3 region has 14 residues.

This clone was counted a few times. The chain is built from TRBV7-9 and TRBJ2-1, with 10 bases lining up with TRBD1. The CDR3 sequence is 18 residues long. The junction had 12 bases not matched to a gene; V was cut back by 4 bases and J by 3 bases. CDR1 SEHNR and CDR2 FQNEAQ come from the germline V gene (reference sequence). The CDR3 spells CASSSPTARTGGYNEQFF. CDR3 DNA sequence: TGTGCCAGCAGCTCACCGACCGCTCGGACAGGGGGCTACAATGAGCAGTTCTTC.

CDR3 residues: CASSPITGGTEQFF. In nucleotides, the CDR3 is TGTGCCAGCAGCCCTATCACGGGGGGGACTGAGCAGTTCTTC. J is TRBJ2-1 and V is TRBV27; 8 bases agree with TRBD2. The germline V gene has CDR1 MNHEY and CDR2 SMNVEV (reference sequence). The CDR3 spans 14 residues. V trimming: 6 bases; J trimming: 9 bases; junction bases outside the gene matches: 10.

The chain joins TRBV27 to TRBJ1-1; TRBD1 agrees at 10 bases. CDR3 length: 14 residues. Germline trimming cut 1 base from V and 7 bases from J; bases unmatched to any gene: 3. Germline assignment: CDR1 MNHEY and CDR2 SMNVEV (reference sequence). CDR3 loop: CASSLLGTGDEAFF. The CDR3 region has the DNA TGTGCCAGCAGTTTATTAGGGACAGGGGATGAAGCTTTCTTT.

This clone showed up just a few times. V usage is TRBV6-4 and J usage is TRBJ2-3; 10 bases line up with TRBD2. CDR3 length: 16 residues. V dropped 0 bases and J dropped 0; count of bases not matched to a gene: 0. Germline V gene data show CDR1 as MRHNA and CDR2 as SNTAGT. As DNA, the CDR3 is TGTGCCAGCAGTGACTCAGCGGGGGGGAGCACAGATACGCAGTATTTT. It yields the protein CASSDSAGGSTDTQYF.

The J gene is TRBJ1-6, the V gene TRBV3-1 (or the pseudogene TRBV3-2); tentatively, D is TRBD1 (6 bases). CDR1 LGHDT and CDR2 YNNKEL come from the germline V gene (reference sequence). V dropped 5 bases and J dropped 7 bases, with 12 bases sitting between them. The CDR3 extends over 14 amino acids. The CDR3 coding sequence is TGTGCCAGCAGCTTACGACAGGCGAATTCACCCCTCCACTTT. It specifies CASSLRQANSPLHF.

V and J are TRBV6-2 or TRBV6-3 and TRBJ2-7, with 7 bases matching TRBD1. V lost 2 bases and J lost 3; bases outside the gene matches: 10. The CDR3 runs to 16 residues. The germline CDR1 and CDR2 sequences are MNHEY and SVGEGT. CDR3 sequence reads: CASSYSWDRANYEQYF. The CDR3 DNA reads TGTGCCAGCAGTTACAGCTGGGACAGAGCCAACTACGAGCAGTACTTC.

The chain is built from TRBV7-9 and TRBJ2-7; 8 bases match TRBD1. This CDR3 comprises 13 residues. Per the germline V gene, CDR1 is SEHNR and CDR2 is FQNEAQ (reference sequence). V lost 6 bases and J lost 2; bases outside the gene matches: 3. The chain's CDR3 is CASRGQATYEQYF. The DNA for the CDR3 is TGTGCCAGCAGGGGACAGGCGACCTACGAGCAGTACTTC.

The V call is TRBV7-8, the J call TRBJ1-5; D not certain. The CDR3 consists of 15 residues. From germline, CDR1 is SGHVS and CDR2 FQNEAQ. Trimming pared 3 bases from V and 6 bases from J, leaving 15 bases between. CDR3: CASSFEAVKTQPQHF. The CDR3, as DNA: TGTGCCAGCAGCTTCGAGGCAGTCAAAACTCAGCCCCAGCATTTT.